Following are 5 T cell receptor beta chains from one sample sequenced in a study of cytomegalovirus exposure and HLA in healthy donors. PCR used 60 Vbeta primers and 13 Jbeta primers. The table came from immunoSEQ multiplex PCR; TCRdb's copy has only in-frame clones and leaves some out. The sample has about 140,000 clones, roughly four fifths seen once; the top ten hold more than 9.5%. Source material: PBMCs. Receptors originate from a woman aged 55-69 years in good health and CMV-seropositive.

The chain links TRBV6-5 to TRBJ1-1, with no clear D. Trimming took off 7 bases at V and 0 bases at J, with 15 bases between the two ends. Germline assignment: CDR1 MNHEY and CDR2 SVGAGI. The length of the CDR3 is 15 residues. The CDR3 sequence: CASNRGRPLNTEAFF. CDR3 nucleotides: TGTGCCAGCAATCGAGGGCGACCCCTGAACACTGAAGCTTTCTTT.

This chain connects TRBV4-3 to TRBJ2-7, with D tentatively TRBD1 (6 bases). Trimming pared 1 base from V and 4 bases from J, leaving 14 bases between. The germline CDR1 and CDR2 sequences are LGHNA and YSLEER. The CDR3 has 15 amino acids. The CDR3 is CASSQGKQGFYEQYF. The CDR3 DNA reads TGCGCCAGCAGCCAAGGGAAACAGGGCTTTTACGAGCAGTACTTC.

This chain connects TRBV11-3 to TRBJ2-7, with 8 bases that match TRBD1. CDR1 and CDR2 (germline): SGHNT, YENEEA. J gave up 0 bases and V 7 bases, and 5 bases lay outside the gene matches. CDR3 size: 14 residues. The CDR3 nucleotides are TGTGCCAGCAACGACAGGGGACTCTCCTACGAGCAGTACTTC. It codes for CASNDRGLSYEQYF.

The chain is built from TRBV5-1 and TRBJ2-7, with 9 bases identical to TRBD1. CDR1 SGHRS and CDR2 YFSETQ come from the germline V gene. With 4 bases clipped from V and 4 bases from J, the junction kept 9 bases outside the gene matches. CDR3 length: 15 residues. CDR3 in amino acids: CASSGTPGQGYEQYF. The DNA of the CDR3 is TGCGCCAGCAGCGGGACTCCGGGACAGGGATACGAGCAGTACTTC.

This chain links TRBV7-2 with TRBJ2-3, with D perhaps matching TRBD2 (5 bases). Trimming took 5 bases from V and 2 from J, leaving 20 bases between them. There are 17 residues in the CDR3. The germline gives CDR1 SGHTA, CDR2 FQGNSA. In DNA form, the CDR3 reads TGTGCCAGCAGCCTGGAGGAACGGCGGGCCCCCACAGATACGCAGTATTTT. Translated: CASSLEERRAPTDTQYF.